A single sample gave rise to the 25 T cell receptor beta chains below, sequenced in a study of T cells in Graves' hyperthyroidism and ophthalmopathy. Amplification of TCR beta CDR3 regions was performed using RNA transcripts as template. The primer set for the first-round RT-PCR of the TCR CDR3 was HTBI. TCRdb independently ran MiXCR on the multiplex PCR reads; one entry per CDR3 protein. The sample lists fewer than 45,000 distinct CDR3 sequences, roughly 52% seen once, with about 6% in the top ten. Sequenced: blood. The receptors were sampled from a woman aged 50 to 65 with Graves' hyperthyroidism that later progressed to Graves' ophthalmopathy.

J is TRBJ2-3 and V is TRBV6-4, with 8 bases lining up with TRBD2. V lost 3 bases to trimming and J lost 11 bases; unmatched junction nucleotides: 10. This CDR3 comprises 14 residues. Germline CDR1 and CDR2: MRHNA and SNTAGT. The CDR3 loop reads CASSESGSVREQYF. The CDR3 region has the DNA TGTGCCAGCAGTGAAAGCGGGAGTGTGAGGGAGCAGTATTTT.

The chain uses TRBV7-3 and TRBJ2-7, with D possibly being TRBD2 (5 bases). Germline CDR1 is SGHTA and CDR2 is FQGTGA. The CDR3 extends over 14 amino acids. Trimming shortened V by 5 bases and J by 3 bases, and 14 bases separated the two germline ends. DNA of the CDR3: TGTGCCAGCAGCGTCCCCGGGATTGGCTACGAGCAGTACTTC. This gives the protein CASSVPGIGYEQYF.

This clonotype is medium-sized by share. The chain is built from TRBV15 and TRBJ2-7, with D hard to call. Germline V gene data show CDR1 as LNHNV and CDR2 as YYDKDF (reference sequence). V shed 3 bases and J shed 3 bases, with 9 bases lying between them. This CDR3 comprises 13 residues. The CDR3, as DNA: TGTGCCACCAGCAGGGACCTCGACTACGAGCAGTACTTC. This encodes CATSRDLDYEQYF.

This clonotype was seen many times. The chain recombines TRBV11-3 with TRBJ1-4, with 9 bases lining up with TRBD1. Germline assignment: CDR1 SGHNT and CDR2 YENEEA. The ends lost 5 bases at V and 8 bases at J; junction bases unmatched: 6. This CDR3 spans 14 amino acids. The CDR3 here is CASSAGTGHEKLFF. The DNA of the CDR3 is TGTGCCAGCAGCGCTGGGACAGGGCACGAAAAACTGTTTTTT.

The chain carries TRBV2 and TRBJ1-2; no firm D call. This CDR3 has 14 amino acids. Germline CDR1 reads SNHLY; CDR2 reads FYNNEI. Trimming left V 6 bases short and J 5 bases short, with 16 bases between. The CDR3 reads CASRELISIYGYTF. The CDR3 DNA reads as TGTGCCAGCAGGGAGCTGATATCAATTTATGGCTACACCTTC. Full variable domain (missing parts from reference TRBV2 and TRBJ1-2): EPEVTQTPSHQVTQMGQEVILRCVPISNHLYFYWYRQILGQKVEFLVSFYNNEISEKSEIFDDQFSVERPDGSNFTLKIRSTKLEDSAMYFCASRELISIYGYTFGSGTRLTVV.

This clonotype was found once. V gene TRBV5-4 combines with J gene TRBJ2-5, with 10 bases identical to TRBD2. V dropped 0 bases and J dropped 2; count of bases not matched to a gene: 4. Germline V gene data show CDR1 as SGHNT and CDR2 as YYREEE (reference sequence). CDR3 length equals 16 residues. CDR3 sequence (DNA): TGTGCCAGCAGCTTGGACTCTAGCGGGAGTCAAGAGACCCAGTACTTC. Translation: CASSLDSSGSQETQYF.

This clonotype is judged medium-sized. This chain connects TRBV2 to TRBJ1-2; D is ambiguous. Trimming cost V 8 bases and J 7 bases, with 11 bases left between them. The CDR3 extends over 11 amino acids. Germline V gene data show CDR1 as SNHLY and CDR2 as FYNNEI. CDR3 region: CASGETLGYTF. In nucleotides, the CDR3 is TGTGCCAGCGGCGAGACACTTGGCTACACCTTC.

Note on this clonotype: Possible read error: a much larger clone is one base away. The chain joins TRBV3-1 to TRBJ2-1; possible D gene TRBD2, 5 bases. The CDR3 totals 15 residues. V was pared by 7 bases and J by 6 bases, with 19 bases between. In germline, CDR1 is LGHDT, CDR2 YNNKEL (reference sequence). CDR3 loop: CASNNSVGAPNEQFF. The CDR3 DNA follows: TGTGCCAGCAACAACAGCGTGGGAGCCCCCAATGAGCAGTTCTTC.

This clonotype is medium-sized within its sample. The genes are TRBV25-1 and TRBJ1-6; TRBD1 aligns across 8 bases. The CDR3 spans 13 residues. Unmatched junction bases numbered 3, after V lost 7 bases and J lost 7 bases. Germline CDR1 and CDR2: MGHDK and SYGVNS. DNA of the CDR3: TGTGCCAGCACCCGACAGGGGAATTCACCCCTCCACTTT. Amino acids: CASTRQGNSPLHF.

The rearrangement uses TRBV7-3 and TRBJ2-5, with D unresolved. The CDR3 totals 13 residues. Trimming took off 1 base at V and 5 bases at J, with 8 bases between the two ends. In germline, CDR1 is SGHTA, CDR2 FQGTGA. The CDR3 is CASSLMGSETQYF. The CDR3 bases are TGTGCCAGCAGCTTAATGGGTAGCGAGACCCAGTACTTC.

There are many counts of this clonotype. This chain joins TRBV12-3 or TRBV12-4 and TRBJ2-2; D uncertain. V lost 2 bases, J lost 4 bases, and 5 bases lay in between. This CDR3 comprises 13 residues. CDR3 sequence reads: CASSLMTTGELFF. The CDR3 DNA sequence: TGTGCCAGCAGTTTAATGACCACCGGGGAGCTGTTTTTT.

The genes are TRBV14 and TRBJ2-7; unclear D gene. V was clipped by 3 bases and J by 3 bases, with 3 bases between them. The germline V gene encodes CDR1 SGHDN and CDR2 FVKESK. CDR3 length: 11 amino acids. The CDR3 sequence: CASSHHYEQYF. The CDR3 bases are TGTGCCAGCAGCCACCACTACGAGCAGTACTTC.

The chain employs TRBV7-9 and TRBJ1-1; TRBD1 is a possible D gene (5 bases). Trimming left V 0 bases short and J 5 bases short, with 10 bases between. Germline CDR1 reads SEHNR; CDR2 reads FQNEAQ (reference sequence). This CDR3 is built from 14 residues. CDR3 in amino acids: CASSLAGGWTEAFF. In DNA, the CDR3 is TGTGCCAGCAGCTTAGCGGGGGGTTGGACTGAAGCTTTCTTT.

CDR3 amino acids: CASSYSSGRDTEAFF. The CDR3 DNA reads as TGTGCCAGCAGTTACTCGTCAGGGAGGGACACTGAAGCTTTCTTT. The J gene is TRBJ1-1, the V gene TRBV6-5; perhaps TRBD1 as D (5 bases). Trimming cost V 0 bases and J 3 bases, with 11 bases left between them. From germline, CDR1 is MNHEY and CDR2 SVGAGI. The CDR3 sequence is 15 residues long.

This clonotype was counted at least ten times. V and J are TRBV3-1 and TRBJ1-1, with 7 bases lining up with TRBD1. The CDR3 sequence is 13 residues long. From germline, CDR1 is LGHDT and CDR2 YNNKEL (reference sequence). V dropped 4 bases and J dropped 10; count of bases not matched to a gene: 9. The DNA of the CDR3 is TGTGCCAGCAGCCCAAACAGGGGTATGAGAGCTTTCTTT. Protein sequence: CASSPNRGMRAFF.

Comment on this clonotype: The CDR3 carries no conserved terminal phenylalanine or tryptophan, so it likely arises from a read error. CDR3: CASSHRQGSGNTIYS. In nucleotides, the CDR3 is TGTGCCAGCAGCCACCGGCAGGGGTCCGGAAACACCATATATTCT. This chain connects TRBV4-2 to TRBJ1-3; D might be TRBD1 (6 bases). Germline values: CDR1 LGHNA, CDR2 YNFKEQ. The V and J ends lost 3 bases and 4 bases respectively, with 13 bases between them. The CDR3 runs 15 residues.

The chain carries TRBV20-1 and TRBJ1-2, with D possibly TRBD1 on 6 matching bases. Trimming left V 4 bases short and J 4 bases short, with 13 bases between. The germline V gene encodes CDR1 DFQATT and CDR2 SNEGSKA (reference sequence). The CDR3 runs 13 residues. CDR3 residues: CSAIPGGGYGYTF. In DNA, the CDR3 is TGCAGTGCTATTCCCGGAGGGGGCTATGGCTACACCTTC.

This clonotype was seen a few times. This chain links TRBV19 with TRBJ1-5, with D possibly matching TRBD1 (5 bases). Germline lookup yields CDR1 LNHDA and CDR2 SQIVND (reference sequence). This CDR3 spans 15 amino acids. V gave up 7 bases and J gave up 0 bases, with 13 bases separating them. CDR3 sequence: CASTSLGGSNQPQHF. In nucleotides, the CDR3 is TGTGCCAGTACCAGTTTGGGGGGTAGCAATCAGCCCCAGCATTTT. The full variable domain, with the rest looked up from reference TRBV19 and TRBJ1-5, is DGGITQSPKYLFRKEGQNVTLSCEQNLNHDAMYWYRQDPGQGLRLIYYSQIVNDFQKGDIAEGYSVSREKKESFPLTVTSAQKNPTAFYLCASTSLGGSNQPQHFGDGTRLSIL.

Notes on this clonotype: A junction boundary mismatches the germline segment, possibly from a read error. V and J are TRBV7-3 and TRBJ2-7; a possible D gene is TRBD1 (6 bases). Germline lookup yields CDR1 SGHTA and CDR2 FQGTGA. CDR3 length: 15 residues. CDR3 region: CDSSITRTKGDTQYF. CDR3 coding DNA: TGTGACAGCAGCATAACGCGGACGAAGGGGGATACGCAGTACTTC. Filled out from reference TRBV7-3 and TRBJ2-7, the complete variable domain reads GAGVSQTPSNKVTEKGKYVELRCDPISGHTALYWYRQSLGQGPEFLIYFQGTGAADDSGLPNDRFFAVRPEGSVSTLKIQRTERGDSAVYLCDSSITRTKGDTQYFGPGTRLTVT.

Regarding this clonotype: Sequence at one end of the junction differs from germline and may be a read error. The chain carries TRBV7-6 and TRBJ1-3, with a tentative D call TRBD1 (5 bases). CDR1 and CDR2 from the germline V gene are SGHVS and FNYEAQ. The CDR3 totals 16 residues. The CDR3 is CDSSLMDPGNGNTMYF. The CDR3 DNA reads TGTGACAGCAGCTTAATGGACCCAGGGAACGGAAACACCATGTATTTT.

The chain has TRBV20-1 and TRBJ1-6; 9 nucleotides match TRBD1. In germline, CDR1 is DFQATT, CDR2 SNEGSKA (reference sequence). Trimming took 0 bases from V and 7 from J; bases not matched to a gene: 7. The CDR3 is 16 residues long. CDR3 nucleotide sequence: TGCAGTGCTAGAGATGGGGACAGGGCGTCAAATTCACCCCTCCACTTT. Translating gives CSARDGDRASNSPLHF.

The rearrangement uses TRBV7-2 and TRBJ1-6; D is unclear. CDR3 length equals 18 residues. Between the trimmed V and J ends, which lost 1 base and 3 bases, there was a span of 16 bases. Looked up from germline, CDR1 is SGHTA and CDR2 is FQGNSA. Here the CDR3 DNA reads TGTGCCAGCAGCTTAGGAGGTGCAGGAACAAACTATAATTCACCCCTCCACTTT. Translated: CASSLGGAGTNYNSPLHF.

This clonotype was seen repeatedly, ten times or more. The chain is built from TRBV11-2 and TRBJ1-1; D remains ambiguous. There are 16 residues in the CDR3. V lost 0 bases and J 6 bases, leaving 17 bases between the germline ends. Per the germline V gene, CDR1 is SGHAT and CDR2 is FQNNGV. CDR3: CASSLEGRWAGAEAFF. CDR3 nucleotides: TGTGCCAGCAGCTTAGAAGGGAGGTGGGCGGGCGCTGAAGCTTTCTTT.

In its sample, this clonotype ranks as medium-sized. The chain carries TRBV7-2 and TRBJ2-5; D ambiguous. V was clipped by 0 bases and J by 5 bases, with 10 bases between them. The CDR3 has 14 residues. CDR1 SGHTA and CDR2 FQGNSA come from the germline V gene. CDR3 in amino acids: CASSLARVGETQYF. The CDR3 coding sequence is TGTGCCAGCAGCTTAGCCCGGGTCGGGGAGACCCAGTACTTC.

The chain combines TRBV24-1 with TRBJ2-5, with 8 bases aligning to TRBD2. CDR3 size: 14 residues. The V gene's germline CDR1 is KGHDR and CDR2 SFDVKD. Germline trimming cut 3 bases from V and 7 bases from J; bases unmatched to any gene: 6. The CDR3 protein is CATSDPTGLGTQYF. In DNA form, the CDR3 reads TGTGCCACCAGTGATCCGACGGGACTAGGGACCCAGTACTTC.